The rows below give T cell receptor beta chains drawn from one sample of a study of blood T cells in healthy people across ages. TCRdb re-called the 5' RACE reads through MiXCR, storing one row per CDR3 protein. Of more than 800,000 distinct CDR3 sequences in the sample, around 43% were seen once. Sequencing was carried out using blood. The source of these receptors is a woman in her sixties in good health. Each CDR3 is given with its conserved first and last residue. A D gene is named only where the DNA matches it firmly. Clone size is not always given. Where it is, it says once, few, many or a class for expanded clones.

TRBV28	TRBJ2-3	NA	NA	TGTGCCAGCAGCCCCTCCGTACGGGTCACAGATACGCAGTATTTT	CASSPSVRVTDTQYF
TRBV6-5	TRBJ2-7	TRBD1	NA	TGTGCCAGCAGTTCCACCAGGACAGGGCCTGGATCCTACGAGCAGTACTTC	CASSSTRTGPGSYEQYF
TRBV20-1	TRBJ2-1	TRBD2	NA	TGCAGTGCTAGAGTGGAATTTCTAAGGGCGTCAGGACTAGCGGGATTATTTGGCAATGAGCAGTTCTTC	CSARVEFLRASGLAGLFGNEQFF
TRBV6-1	TRBJ1-5	NA	NA	TGTGCCACGTCCAGGGAAGTCGATCAGCCCCAGCATTTT	CATSREVDQPQHF
TRBV20-1	TRBJ1-4	NA	NA	TGCAGTGCTAGAGACACAGCAACTAATGAAAAACTGTTTTTT	CSARDTATNEKLFF
TRBV28	TRBJ1-1	NA	NA	TGTGCCAGCACTCTTGCCCCACTTGACAGACTGAACACTGAAGCTTTCTTT	CASTLAPLDRLNTEAFF
TRBV4-2	TRBJ2-3	TRBD2	NA	TGTGCCAGCAGCCAAGAAAGTAGCGGGAGGGCCGGTACAGATACGCAGTATTTT	CASSQESSGRAGTDTQYF
TRBV20-1	TRBJ2-1	NA	NA	TGCAGTGCGTGGACGGTCGATGAGCAGTTCTTC	CSAWTVDEQFF
TRBV4-1	TRBJ1-6	TRBD1	NA	TGCGCCAGCAGCCAATCCGGGACAGGTGCTAATTCACCCCTCCACTTT	CASSQSGTGANSPLHF
TRBV24-1	TRBJ2-7	TRBD2	few	TGTGCCACCGCTGGACTAGTAGGGGACGAGCAGTACTTC	CATAGLVGDEQYF
TRBV6-5	TRBJ1-1	NA	NA	TGTGCCAGCAGTCTGAACGGGGGAGCTGAAGCTTTCTTT	CASSLNGGAEAFF
TRBV11-1	TRBJ2-7	TRBD1	many	TGTGCCAGCAGCGAGACAGGGAACGAGCAGTACTTC	CASSETGNEQYF
TRBV28	TRBJ2-7	NA	once	TGTGCCAGCAGTCCCAGGAGGTCACCCTACGAGCAGTACTTC	CASSPRRSPYEQYF
TRBV7-3	TRBJ2-7	NA	few	TGTGCCAGCAGCCCTTCAGGGGTACCCTACGAGCAGTACTTC	CASSPSGVPYEQYF
TRBV20-1	TRBJ2-7	TRBD2	few	TGCAGTGCTAGCGGACTAGCGGGATGGGCCTACGAGCAGTACTTC	CSASGLAGWAYEQYF
TRBV5-1	TRBJ2-1	NA	NA	TGCGCCAGCAGGGCGGTCCTCAGCTCCTACAATGAGCAGTTCTTC	CASRAVLSSYNEQFF
TRBV6-2/TRBV6-3	TRBJ1-4	NA	NA	TGTGCCAGCAGCCAAGGGAGGGGAATTCATGAAAAACTGTTTTTT	CASSQGRGIHEKLFF
TRBV12-3/TRBV12-4	TRBJ2-3	NA	NA	TGTGCCAGCAGTTTGGCGTGGGGTAGCGCTACTAGCACAGATACGCAGTATTTT	CASSLAWGSATSTDTQYF
TRBV6-6	TRBJ2-7	NA	NA	TGTGCCAGCAGTCCTAACCACGAGCAGTACTTC	CASSPNHEQYF